These 15 T cell receptor beta chains came from one sample sequenced in a study of regulatory T cells. No antigen has been identified for these receptors. Amplification used 52 TRBV primers and 13 TRBJ primers. Clones were sequenced by immunoSEQ multiplex PCR, and TCRdb holds only the in-frame ones, with some missing. The sample gives some 31,000 clones, about 93% of which show up once; about 1% is in the top ten. Overall study results and limits: Hydrophobic residues at CDR3 positions 6 and 7 were enriched in conventional CD4+ T cells of CD3G-deficient patients.

The source material was conventional CD4+ T cells sorted from blood. The receptors were gathered from a child aged 2 to 15 with CD3G deficiency.

The rearrangement joins TRBV5-1 to TRBJ2-3; 13 nucleotides align to TRBD2. The J segment lost 2 bases and the V segment lost 4 bases, leaving 4 bases of the junction unmatched. Per germline, CDR1 SGHRS and CDR2 YFSETQ. The CDR3 covers 16 residues. CDR3 bases: TGCGCCAGCAGCCCGGGACTAGCGGGAACCACAGATACGCAGTATTTT. It encodes CASSPGLAGTTDTQYF.

Written as DNA, the CDR3 is TGTGCCGTCCGAGGAACAGACTATGGCTACACCTTC. Protein sequence: CAVRGTDYGYTF. The chain recombines TRBV6-1 with TRBJ1-2; D is ambiguous. From germline, CDR1 is MNHNS and CDR2 SASEGT. The CDR3 totals 12 residues. Trimming cost V 11 bases and J 3 bases, with 13 bases left between them.

CDR3 region: CASSRDRVSYNEQFF. The CDR3 DNA sequence: TGTGCCAGCAGTCGGGACAGGGTTTCCTACAATGAGCAGTTCTTC. The V gene is TRBV6-6, the J gene TRBJ2-1, with TRBD1 identical over 9 bases. Germline CDR1 reads MNHNY; CDR2 reads SVGAGI (reference sequence). CDR3 length equals 15 residues. After removal of 5 bases from V and 1 base from J, the junction contained 3 bases not matched to a gene.

The V gene is TRBV4-1, the J gene TRBJ1-5; D gene uncertain. V was cut by 1 base and J by 7 bases, with 20 bases left in between. CDR1 and CDR2 (germline): MGHRA, YSYEKL. The CDR3 totals 17 residues. As DNA, the CDR3 is TGCGCCAGCAGCCAAGCGGTAAGCGGGGAGGATGTGCAGCCCCAGCATTTT. Translating gives CASSQAVSGEDVQPQHF.

This rearrangement joins TRBV28 to TRBJ1-5; D gene ambiguous. The germline gives CDR1 MDHEN, CDR2 SYDVKM. The length of the CDR3 is 19 residues. With 5 bases removed from V and 0 bases from J, the gap between germline ends came to 23 bases. CDR3 in amino acids: CASSGQEGQSWYSNQPQHF. The CDR3 nucleotides read TGTGCCAGCAGTGGCCAGGAAGGTCAATCGTGGTATAGCAATCAGCCCCAGCATTTT.

V is TRBV28 and J is TRBJ2-7; D remains unclear. V shed 5 bases and J shed 1 base, with 15 bases lying between them. Germline V gives CDR1 MDHEN, CDR2 SYDVKM. This CDR3 region has 15 residues. Here the CDR3 reads CASSPAVLSSYEQYF. The CDR3 region has the DNA TGTGCCAGCAGTCCCGCGGTGTTATCTTCCTACGAGCAGTACTTC.

The chain recombines TRBV28 with TRBJ1-1; tentatively, D is TRBD1 (5 bases). This CDR3 has 14 amino acids. Trimming took off 1 base at V and 6 bases at J, with 12 bases between the two ends. CDR1 is MDHEN, CDR2 SYDVKM, per germline. CDR3 loop: CASSLYRRGAEAFF. The CDR3 nucleotides read TGTGCCAGCAGTTTATATCGGAGGGGCGCTGAAGCTTTCTTT.

The chain is built from TRBV28 and TRBJ1-2, with TRBD1 matching 11 bases. V dropped 2 bases and J dropped 6; count of bases not matched to a gene: 8. This CDR3 is built from 16 residues. Germline V gene sequence: CDR1 MDHEN, CDR2 SYDVKM. CDR3 coding DNA: TGTGCCAGCAGTTTAGAAGGCGGGGACAGGGGGGATGGCTACACCTTC. Its protein is CASSLEGGDRGDGYTF.

J is TRBJ2-7 and V is TRBV6-1, with no clear D. Germline V lookup: CDR1 MNHNS, CDR2 SASEGT. With 0 bases removed from V and 3 bases from J, the gap between germline ends came to 12 bases. The CDR3 runs to 15 residues. CDR3 DNA sequence: TGTGCCAGCAGTGAAGCACTGTTCCAGGACTACGAGCAGTACTTC. This sequence encodes CASSEALFQDYEQYF.

This chain links TRBV18 with TRBJ2-2; the match to TRBD1 covers 8 bases. From germline, CDR1 is KGHSH and CDR2 LQKENI. CDR3 size: 14 residues. With 3 bases clipped from V and 5 bases from J, the junction kept 2 bases outside the gene matches. For the CDR3, the DNA is TGTGCCAGCTCACCGAACAGGGGGACCGGGGAGCTGTTTTTT. This sequence encodes CASSPNRGTGELFF.

The chain carries TRBV28 and TRBJ1-5, with TRBD1 as a possible D gene (6 bases). The CDR3 consists of 15 residues. V was cut by 6 bases and J by 0 bases, with 12 bases left in between. CDR1 and CDR2 from the germline V gene are MDHEN and SYDVKM. CDR3 amino acids: CASSRRGGSNQPQHF. Here the CDR3 DNA reads TGTGCCAGCAGCCGTAGGGGGGGTAGCAATCAGCCCCAGCATTTT.

Notes on this clone: The identical CDR3 is also encoded by other nucleotide sequences in the sample. V gene TRBV28 combines with J gene TRBJ1-4; the D is unclear. CDR3 length: 12 amino acids. V was trimmed by 4 bases and J by 5 bases, leaving 5 bases between them. Germline V gives CDR1 MDHEN, CDR2 SYDVKM. DNA for the CDR3: TGTGCCAGCAGTTCATTAAATGAAAAACTGTTTTTT. It specifies CASSSLNEKLFF.

Note on this clone: Distinct nucleotide sequences in the sample also encode this CDR3. The CDR3 protein is CASSPNSYEQYF. The CDR3 region has the DNA TGTGCCAGCTCACCCAATTCCTACGAGCAGTACTTC. The chain carries TRBV18 and TRBJ2-7, with D hard to call. The V end lost 3 bases, the J end lost 1 base, and 4 bases lay between the germline ends. This CDR3 has 12 amino acids. Per germline, CDR1 KGHSH and CDR2 LQKENI.

The chain is built from TRBV6-1 and TRBJ1-3; 12 bases map to TRBD1. Germline V gene sequence: CDR1 MNHNS, CDR2 SASEGT. CDR3 length equals 15 residues. J lost 7 bases, V lost 6 bases, and 7 bases had no gene match. The CDR3 is CASSEPGQGANTIYF. CDR3 DNA sequence: TGTGCCAGCAGCGAGCCGGGACAGGGGGCCAACACCATATATTTT.

To note about this clone: Other DNA sequences within the sample encode an identical CDR3. The chain joins TRBV28 to TRBJ1-5; D uncertain. Germline CDR1 is MDHEN and CDR2 is SYDVKM. CDR3 size: 12 residues. V was trimmed by 6 bases and J by 0 bases, leaving 3 bases between them. CDR3 protein: CASSNSNQPQHF. The CDR3 DNA reads TGTGCCAGCAGCAATAGCAATCAGCCCCAGCATTTT.